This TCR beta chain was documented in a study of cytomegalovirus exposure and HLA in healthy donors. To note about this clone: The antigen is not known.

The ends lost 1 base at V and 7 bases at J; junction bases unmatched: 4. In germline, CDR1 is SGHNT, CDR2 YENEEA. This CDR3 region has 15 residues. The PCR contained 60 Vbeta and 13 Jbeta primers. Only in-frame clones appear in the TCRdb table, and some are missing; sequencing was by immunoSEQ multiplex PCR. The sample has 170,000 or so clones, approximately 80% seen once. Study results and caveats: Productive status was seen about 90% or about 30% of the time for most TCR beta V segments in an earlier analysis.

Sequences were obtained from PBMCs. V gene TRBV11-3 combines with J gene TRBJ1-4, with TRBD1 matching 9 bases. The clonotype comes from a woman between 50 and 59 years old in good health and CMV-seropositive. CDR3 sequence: CASSLVGQGSEKLFF. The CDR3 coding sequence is TGTGCCAGCAGCTTAGTCGGACAGGGGAGTGAAAAACTGTTTTTT. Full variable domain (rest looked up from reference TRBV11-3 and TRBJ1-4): EAGVVQSPRYKIIEKKQPVAFWCNPISGHNTLYWYLQNLGQGPELLIRYENEEAVDDSQLPKDRFSAERLKGVDSTLKIQPAELGDSAVYLCASSLVGQGSEKLFFGSGTQLSVL.